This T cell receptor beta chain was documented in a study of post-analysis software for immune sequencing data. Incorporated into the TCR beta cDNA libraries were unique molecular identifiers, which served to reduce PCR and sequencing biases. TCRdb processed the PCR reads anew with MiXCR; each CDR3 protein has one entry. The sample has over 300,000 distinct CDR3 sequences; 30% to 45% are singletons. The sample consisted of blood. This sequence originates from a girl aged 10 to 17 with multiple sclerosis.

The CDR3 is CASSLPQGAGNTIYF. Here the CDR3 DNA reads TGTGCCAGCAGCTTACCGCAGGGAGCTGGAAACACCATATATTTT. The chain combines TRBV7-9 with TRBJ1-3, with D perhaps TRBD1 (5 bases). The germline CDR1 and CDR2 sequences are SEHNR and FQNEAQ (reference sequence). V was clipped by 2 bases and J by 2 bases, with 10 bases between them. The CDR3 has 15 residues.